The next 32 T cell receptor beta chains were all read from a single sample in a study of control samples from healthy donors and cancer patients. The data were produced by immunoSEQ multiplex PCR, yet TCRdb's version contains in-frame clones alone and is incomplete. In the table there are around 120,000 clones, about 88% of which are singletons. The source material was blood. The origin of the receptors is a woman in her seventies in good health.

The genes are TRBV27 and TRBJ2-5; a weak D match, TRBD1 (6 bases). The CDR3 contains 13 residues. Germline lookup yields CDR1 MNHEY and CDR2 SMNVEV (reference sequence). The ends were cut back, 4 bases at V and 3 bases at J, with 9 bases in the middle. The CDR3 is CASSSSGEETQYF. The CDR3 bases are TGTGCCAGCAGTTCCTCAGGGGAAGAGACCCAGTACTTC.

V is TRBV6-1 and J is TRBJ1-6; D ambiguous. Germline V gives CDR1 MNHNS, CDR2 SASEGT. The CDR3 loop spans 15 amino acids. Trimming took off 1 base at V and 9 bases at J, with 13 bases between the two ends. The CDR3 DNA reads as TGTGCCAGCAGTGAAGTGGTGGGCGCGGGTTCACCCCTCCACTTT. Its translation is CASSEVVGAGSPLHF.

The J gene is TRBJ1-5, the V gene TRBV7-9; D is ambiguous. The CDR3 has 13 amino acids. V was cut by 3 bases and J by 4 bases, with 7 bases left in between. In germline, CDR1 is SEHNR, CDR2 FQNEAQ (reference sequence). The CDR3 coding sequence is TGTGCCAGCAGCTTTGCGCCGAATCAGCCCCAGCATTTT. This encodes CASSFAPNQPQHF. The full variable domain, in which reference TRBV7-9 and TRBJ1-5 provide the parts outside the CDR3, is DTGVSQNPRHKITKRGQNVTFRCDPISEHNRLYWYRQTLGQGPEFLTYFQNEAQLEKSRLLSDRFSAERPKGSFSTLEIQRTEQGDSAMYLCASSFAPNQPQHFGDGTRLSIL.

The chain couples TRBV5-1 to TRBJ2-7; 11 bases are a match to TRBD2. Germline trimming cut 4 bases from V and 0 bases from J; bases unmatched to any gene: 6. CDR1 and CDR2 from the germline V gene are SGHRS and YFSETQ. The CDR3 has 16 amino acids. CDR3 DNA sequence: TGCGCCAGCAGCCTACTAGCGGGGGCCCTCTCCTACGAGCAGTACTTC. The encoded protein is CASSLLAGALSYEQYF.

On this clone: Other nucleotide sequences in the sample specify the same CDR3. The gene calls are TRBV6-6 and TRBJ2-2, with D maybe TRBD2 (5 bases). The germline V gene encodes CDR1 MNHNY and CDR2 SVGAGI (reference sequence). This CDR3 comprises 14 residues. The V end was cut by 6 bases, the J end by 6 bases, with 14 bases between. The CDR3 is CASRETGKPGELFF. The CDR3 DNA reads as TGTGCCAGCAGAGAGACGGGGAAGCCCGGGGAGCTGTTTTTT.

This CDR3 is CATSDGRAYPRSLFF. The CDR3 DNA reads TGTGCCACCAGTGACGGAAGGGCTTATCCCCGTTCTCTATTCTTC. The chain recombines TRBV24-1 with TRBJ2-1; D unresolved. Per germline, CDR1 KGHDR and CDR2 SFDVKD. There are 15 residues in the CDR3. The germline V and J ends were trimmed by 4 bases and 16 bases, with 25 bases remaining between them.

The V and J genes are TRBV5-8 and TRBJ1-1, with 8 bases identical to TRBD1. Germline lookup yields CDR1 SGHTS and CDR2 YDEGEE. The CDR3 totals 20 residues. Unmatched junction bases numbered 24, after V lost 4 bases and J lost 4 bases. The CDR3 DNA is TGTGCCAGCAGCCCCGGACAGGGTCCAACCGTCTTTGAGGTGGGCACTGAAGCTTTCTTT. It encodes CASSPGQGPTVFEVGTEAFF.

The rearrangement links TRBV6-5 to TRBJ1-6; 8 nucleotides match TRBD1. Germline loops: CDR1 MNHEY, CDR2 SVGAGI. The CDR3 extends over 16 amino acids. V lost 2 bases, J lost 10 bases, and 10 bases stayed unmatched. This chain's CDR3 is CASSYHKTGDGSPLHF. The DNA for the CDR3 is TGTGCCAGCAGTTACCACAAGACAGGGGACGGCTCACCCCTCCACTTT.

The chain couples TRBV5-1 to TRBJ2-5; D ambiguous. Germline loops: CDR1 SGHRS, CDR2 YFSETQ. The V end was cut by 4 bases, the J end by 2 bases, with 12 bases between. This CDR3 has 14 residues. The CDR3 region has the DNA TGCGCCAGCAGCACGAGACTGGCGCAAGAGACCCAGTACTTC. This gives the protein CASSTRLAQETQYF.

This chain uses TRBV6-4 with TRBJ1-2, with 10 bases identical to TRBD1. V dropped 4 bases and J dropped 4; count of bases not matched to a gene: 3. CDR3 length: 14 residues. Germline CDR1 and CDR2: MRHNA and SNTAGT. Written as DNA, the CDR3 is TGTGCCAGCAGTGGGGGACAGGGGAGCTATGGCTACACCTTC. Its protein is CASSGGQGSYGYTF.

CDR3 DNA sequence: TGTGCCAGCAGCTTGAGCAGAGCGGGGACCGGGGAGCTGTTTTTT. Translation gives CASSLSRAGTGELFF. The rearrangement uses TRBV11-2 and TRBJ2-2, with 7 bases identical to TRBD2. Germline V gene data show CDR1 as SGHAT and CDR2 as FQNNGV. After removal of 3 bases from V and 5 bases from J, the junction contained 6 bases not matched to a gene. There are 15 residues in the CDR3.

This clone ranks as medium-sized. The rearrangement joins TRBV19 to TRBJ1-2; weak D call: TRBD1 (5 bases). The CDR3 has 14 amino acids. V was clipped by 4 bases and J by 5 bases, with 14 bases between them. The germline V gene encodes CDR1 LNHDA and CDR2 SQIVND (reference sequence). In nucleotides, the CDR3 is TGTGCCAGTAGTAGTCGGGGGGGAGAGTATGGCTACACCTTC. Translated: CASSSRGGEYGYTF. The full variable domain, rest sourced from reference TRBV19 and TRBJ1-2, is DGGITQSPKYLFRKEGQNVTLSCEQNLNHDAMYWYRQDPGQGLRLIYYSQIVNDFQKGDIAEGYSVSREKKESFPLTVTSAQKNPTAFYLCASSSRGGEYGYTFGSGTRLTVV.

The rearrangement links TRBV6-6 to TRBJ1-1; 9 bases map to TRBD1. Germline CDR1 MNHNY, CDR2 SVGAGI (reference sequence). The CDR3 sequence is 14 residues long. The junction had 9 bases not matched to a gene; V was cut back by 6 bases and J by 7 bases. In nucleotides, the CDR3 is TGTGCCAGCAGGTCCCAACAGGGGGCAGTTGAAGCTTTCTTT. It codes for CASRSQQGAVEAFF.

Here the CDR3 DNA reads TGTGCCAGCAGCTTGTTCGCAGCCAAGGGCTACACCTTC. It is translated as CASSLFAAKGYTF. This chain links TRBV5-4 with TRBJ1-2; the D is unclear. Trimming pared 1 base from V and 8 bases from J, leaving 12 bases between. The CDR3 runs 13 residues. Germline V CDR1 and CDR2: SGHNT, YYREEE (reference sequence).

The chain has TRBV29-1 and TRBJ2-2; 15 nucleotides line up with TRBD2. The CDR3 has 16 amino acids. Germline V gene data show CDR1 as SQVTM and CDR2 as ANQGSEA. J lost 7 bases, V lost 6 bases, and 9 bases had no gene match. CDR3 loop: CSVAGLAGGLSGELFF. In nucleotides, the CDR3 is TGCAGCGTGGCAGGACTAGCGGGGGGGCTGAGCGGGGAGCTGTTTTTT.

The rearrangement links TRBV7-2 to TRBJ2-3; 9 bases are shared with TRBD2. V trimming: 5 bases; J trimming: 5 bases; junction bases outside the gene matches: 11. The germline V gene encodes CDR1 SGHTA and CDR2 FQGNSA. The CDR3 consists of 16 residues. CDR3 sequence (DNA): TGTGCCAGCAGCCCGCGTAGCGGGGGCCTGAGAGATACGCAGTATTTT. Translated: CASSPRSGGLRDTQYF.

The chain carries TRBV18 and TRBJ1-1; TRBD1 might be the D (6 bases). V was clipped by 2 bases and J by 1 base, with 14 bases between them. Germline assignment: CDR1 KGHSH and CDR2 LQKENI. The length of the CDR3 is 16 residues. The CDR3 nucleotides are TGTGCCAGCTCACCATTGGCTGGGGGGCCGAACACTGAAGCTTTCTTT. Its translation is CASSPLAGGPNTEAFF.

This chain joins TRBV3-1 (or the pseudogene TRBV3-2) and TRBJ1-1, with D hard to call. This CDR3 contains 13 residues. V shed 4 bases and J shed 1 base, with 7 bases lying between them. CDR1 is LGHDT and CDR2 is YNNKEL in the germline V gene (reference sequence). DNA of the CDR3: TGTGCCAGCAGCCTTTGGCCGAACACTGAAGCTTTCTTT. This codes for CASSLWPNTEAFF.

The V call is TRBV7-9, the J call TRBJ2-3; D call uncertain. Germline V gene data show CDR1 as SEHNR and CDR2 as FQNEAQ (reference sequence). The CDR3 spans 12 residues. V lost 3 bases and J lost 9, with 10 bases in between. CDR3: CASSFGPDTQYF. As DNA, the CDR3 is TGTGCCAGCAGCTTCGGTCCGGACACGCAGTATTTT.

This rearrangement joins TRBV6-5 to TRBJ2-4, with D possibly being TRBD1 (6 bases). The ends were cut back, 0 bases at V and 15 bases at J, with 18 bases in the middle. Germline CDR1 reads MNHEY; CDR2 reads SVGAGI. The CDR3 totals 14 residues. The CDR3 DNA sequence: TGTGCCAGCAGTTACTCAGCGGACAGCGAGGATCCGTACTTC. This sequence encodes CASSYSADSEDPYF.

The chain recombines TRBV5-1 with TRBJ1-6; D gene unclear. This CDR3 is built from 14 residues. V gave up 4 bases and J gave up 11 bases, with 16 bases separating them. Per the germline V gene, CDR1 is SGHRS and CDR2 is YFSETQ. The CDR3 spells CASSPGHSDPPLHF. CDR3 nucleotides: TGCGCCAGCAGCCCGGGCCACTCCGATCCACCCCTCCACTTT. Variable domain in full (rest from reference TRBV5-1 and TRBJ1-6): KAGVTQTPRYLIKTRGQQVTLSCSPISGHRSVSWYQQTPGQGLQFLFEYFSETQRNKGNFPGRFSGRQFSNSRSEMNVSTLELGDSALYLCASSPGHSDPPLHFGNGTRLTVT.

V is TRBV11-2 and J is TRBJ1-5, with no clear D. Germline lookup yields CDR1 SGHAT and CDR2 FQNNGV. V lost 5 bases and J 0 bases, leaving 17 bases between the germline ends. The CDR3 is 17 amino acids. The CDR3 DNA reads as TGTGCCAGCAGCAGCCGCTCCGGACGGAATAGCAATCAGCCCCAGCATTTT. Translating gives CASSSRSGRNSNQPQHF.

This chain uses TRBV18 with TRBJ1-2, with a possible D match to TRBD1 (5 bases). In germline, CDR1 is KGHSH, CDR2 LQKENI. With 3 bases removed from V and 0 bases from J, the gap between germline ends came to 14 bases. CDR3 length: 16 amino acids. The CDR3 here is CASSPRVGGSNYGYTF. CDR3 bases: TGTGCCAGCTCACCGCGAGTGGGGGGATCTAACTATGGCTACACCTTC.

The chain is built from TRBV27 and TRBJ1-1, with 9 positions matching TRBD1. V gave up 5 bases and J gave up 1 base; unmatched junction bases: 5. Germline CDR1 reads MNHEY; CDR2 reads SMNVEV (reference sequence). The length of the CDR3 is 15 residues. The CDR3 spells CASSPWDRENTEAFF. CDR3 nucleotides: TGTGCCAGCAGTCCTTGGGACAGGGAGAACACTGAAGCTTTCTTT.

The chain joins TRBV7-9 to TRBJ2-3, with D uncertain. CDR3 length: 17 amino acids. Trimming left V 0 bases short and J 6 bases short, with 19 bases between. The germline V gene has CDR1 SEHNR and CDR2 FQNEAQ (reference sequence). In DNA form, the CDR3 reads TGTGCCAGCAGCTTAGCGATTAGCCCCCTTGGGATGGATACGCAGTATTTT. Protein sequence: CASSLAISPLGMDTQYF.

The chain combines TRBV11-2 with TRBJ2-2, with D uncertain. The CDR3 loop spans 12 amino acids. V lost 5 bases and J lost 5, with 6 bases in between. CDR1 is SGHAT, CDR2 FQNNGV, per germline. CDR3 in DNA: TGTGCCAGCAGCCACCTAACCGGGGAGCTGTTTTTT. Amino acids: CASSHLTGELFF.

This clone has only a few counts. This chain connects TRBV5-4 to TRBJ1-2; D remains ambiguous. Trimming removed 2 bases from V and 5 bases from J, with 7 bases in between. The CDR3 is made up of 12 amino acids. CDR1 is SGHNT, CDR2 YYREEE, per germline (reference sequence). The CDR3 is CASSFPAYGYTF. CDR3 coding DNA: TGTGCCAGCAGCTTCCCGGCTTATGGCTACACCTTC.

This clone was seen once. CDR3 region: CASTPGQGAGGYTF. CDR3 DNA sequence: TGTGCCAGCACCCCGGGACAGGGGGCTGGAGGCTACACCTTC. The V call is TRBV6-2 or TRBV6-3, the J call TRBJ1-2; 12 bases align to TRBD1. Germline CDR1 MNHEY, CDR2 SVGEGT. The V segment lost 7 bases and the J segment 8 bases; nucleotides outside the gene matches: 8. The CDR3 contains 14 residues.

Written as DNA, the CDR3 is TGCGCCAGCAGCCAAGATGGCAATCAGCCCCAGCATTTT. Its translation is CASSQDGNQPQHF. V and J are TRBV4-3 and TRBJ1-5; D is undetermined. The CDR3 contains 13 residues. Germline values: CDR1 LGHNA, CDR2 YSLEER. Trimming took off 0 bases at V and 2 bases at J, with 2 bases between the two ends.

The chain combines TRBV27 with TRBJ1-2; 9 bases map to TRBD1. V was clipped by 3 bases and J by 6 bases; unmatched bases: 11. The CDR3 has 16 residues. In germline, CDR1 is MNHEY, CDR2 SMNVEV (reference sequence). CDR3 protein: CASSLWGTGFQNGYTF. The CDR3, as DNA: TGTGCCAGCAGTTTGTGGGGGACAGGGTTTCAGAATGGCTACACCTTC.

The chain links TRBV2 to TRBJ1-3; D unclear. V gave up 9 bases and J gave up 0 bases, with 21 bases separating them. This CDR3 has 17 amino acids. The germline gives CDR1 SNHLY, CDR2 FYNNEI. This CDR3 is CASNPTYGVRSGNTIYF. The CDR3 DNA reads as TGTGCCAGTAATCCCACCTACGGCGTCCGCTCTGGAAACACCATATATTTT.

V and J are TRBV6-5 and TRBJ1-2, with 9 bases lining up with TRBD1. The J segment lost 3 bases and the V segment lost 5 bases, leaving 7 bases of the junction unmatched. Looked up from germline, CDR1 is MNHEY and CDR2 is SVGAGI. The CDR3 loop spans 15 amino acids. For the CDR3, the DNA is TGTGCCAGCAGTAAACCGGGACAGGGTCACTATGGCTACACCTTC. Translated, it gives CASSKPGQGHYGYTF.